This TCR beta chain comes out of a study of identical twins. Germline CDR1 reads MNHNS; CDR2 reads SASEGT. The ends were cut back, 3 bases at V and 6 bases at J, with 15 bases in the middle. The CDR3 totals 16 residues. TCRdb re-analysed the 5' RACE reads in MiXCR, keeping a single row per CDR3 protein. The sample carries some 1,600,000 distinct CDR3 sequences, 25% to 35% recorded once. V and J are TRBV6-1 and TRBJ1-6; D remains unclear. What was sequenced was cord blood. The TCR sequence derives from a newborn girl in good health. The CDR3 spells CASSDPRAGPNSPLHF. CDR3 in DNA: TGTGCCAGCAGTGACCCGCGGGCAGGCCCTAATTCACCCCTCCACTTT.